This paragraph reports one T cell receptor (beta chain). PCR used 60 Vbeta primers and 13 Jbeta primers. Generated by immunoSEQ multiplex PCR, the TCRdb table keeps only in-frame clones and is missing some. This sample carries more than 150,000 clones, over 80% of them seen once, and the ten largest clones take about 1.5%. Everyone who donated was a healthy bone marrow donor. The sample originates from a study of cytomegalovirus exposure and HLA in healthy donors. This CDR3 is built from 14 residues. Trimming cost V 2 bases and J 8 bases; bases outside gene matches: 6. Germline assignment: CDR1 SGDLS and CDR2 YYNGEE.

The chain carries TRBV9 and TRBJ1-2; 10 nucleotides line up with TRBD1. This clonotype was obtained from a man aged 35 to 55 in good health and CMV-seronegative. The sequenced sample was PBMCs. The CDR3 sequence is CASSVRQGAEGYTF. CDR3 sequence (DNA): TGTGCCAGCAGCGTTCGACAGGGGGCGGAGGGCTACACCTTC. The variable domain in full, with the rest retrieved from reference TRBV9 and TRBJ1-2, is DSGVTQTPKHLITATGQRVTLRCSPRSGDLSVYWYQQSLDQGLQFLIQYYNGEERAKGNILERFSAQQFPDLHSELNLSSLELGDSALYFCASSVRQGAEGYTFGSGTRLTVV.